This TCR beta chain was sequenced during a study of beta chain features in type 1 diabetes. Germline values: CDR1 SGHTA, CDR2 FQGTGA. The CDR3 runs to 14 residues. V was pared by 6 bases and J by 5 bases, with 5 bases of the junction left unmatched. For this clone: Its matching antigen is unknown.

Notes on the study in general: In comparison with healthy donors, patients had naive, central memory and Treg TCRB repertoires that appeared more similar.

Sequenced material consisted of expressed TCRB transcripts (all of the isolated RNA was reverse transcribed). Clones were read by immunoSEQ multiplex PCR, and TCRdb kept only the in-frame ones, dropping some. The data hold about 360,000 clones, with around 12% observed a single time. The chain combines TRBV7-3 with TRBJ2-2, with 8 bases aligning to TRBD1. The sequencing input was naive CD4+ T cells from blood. This clonotype was obtained from a man aged 18 to 29 in good health. CDR3 DNA: TGTGCCAGCAGTACGACAGGGGTTACCGGGGAGCTGTTTTTT. Its protein product is CASSTTGVTGELFF.